The rows below give T cell receptor beta chains drawn from one sample of a study of vaccination effects on CD4 cells after COVID-19. These receptors have no identified antigens. The assay was immunoSEQ multiplex PCR, and TCRdb's table has in-frame clones only and misses some. Of tens of thousands of clones listed, around 70% are singletons. The sequencing used CD4+ T cells from PBMCs cultured with HCoV-229E spike peptides, collected after COVID-19 vaccination. The source of these receptors is a human donor who received a COVID-19 vaccine. Both conserved end residues are part of each CDR3. Each record gives: D gene, J gene, clone size, V gene, CDR3 protein, CDR3 DNA. A D gene is named only where the DNA matches it firmly. Clone size appears in some rows only: once, few, many, or a class for an expanded clone.

>.|TRBJ2-3|.|TRBV12-3/TRBV12-4
CASSFSTDTQYF
TGTGCCAGCAGTTTTAGCACAGATACGCAGTATTTT
>.|TRBJ1-5|few|TRBV2
CASRIGLSNQPQHF
TGTGCCAGCAGAATAGGACTGAGCAATCAGCCCCAGCATTTT
>.|TRBJ1-1|.|TRBV5-1
CASSFGGADTEAFF
TGCGCCAGCAGCTTCGGGGGGGCGGACACTGAAGCTTTCTTT
>.|TRBJ2-3|.|TRBV5-5
CASTLSGPLSTDTQYF
TGTGCCAGCACCCTCTCTGGGCCTCTAAGCACAGATACGCAGTATTTT
>TRBD1|TRBJ2-4|.|TRBV5-8
CASSAGQGGAKNIQYF
TGTGCCAGCAGCGCGGGACAGGGAGGCGCCAAAAACATTCAGTACTTC
>.|TRBJ2-2|.|TRBV19
CASSIQGSTGELFF
TGTGCCAGTAGTATACAGGGGAGCACCGGGGAGCTGTTTTTT
>.|TRBJ1-2|.|TRBV6-2/TRBV6-3
CASSSDGYGYTF
TGTGCCAGCAGCTCGGACGGCTATGGCTACACCTTC
>.|TRBJ1-1|.|TRBV2
CASSEGGKAFF
TGTGCCAGCAGTGAAGGCGGTAAGGCTTTCTTT
>TRBD2|TRBJ2-2|medium-sized|TRBV19
CASSRDYYTGELFF
TGTGCCAGTAGTCGGGACTATTACACCGGGGAGCTGTTTTTT
>TRBD1|TRBJ2-5|.|TRBV29-1
CSAWGFAGTGGSTETQYF
TGCAGCGCCTGGGGGTTTGCGGGGACAGGGGGCTCGACAGAGACCCAGTACTTC